The 25 T cell receptor beta chains below were found in one sample sequenced in a study of blood T cell repertoires in COVID-19. The assay was immunoSEQ multiplex PCR, and TCRdb's table has in-frame clones only and misses some. The sample records about 100,000 clones, 80% to 95% being singletons. Material for sequencing was peripheral blood. Source of these receptors: a man between 65 and 79 years old with acute or convalescent COVID-19.

This chain uses TRBV6-1 with TRBJ1-5, with D uncertain. The V gene's germline CDR1 is MNHNS and CDR2 SASEGT. This CDR3 spans 14 amino acids. Trimming removed 0 bases from V and 9 bases from J, with 12 bases in between. DNA of the CDR3: TGTGCCAGCAGTGAAGCCCGAAAGGAGACGCCCCAGCATTTT. Translation gives CASSEARKETPQHF.

This clone was seen only a few times. The rearrangement uses TRBV3-1 (or the pseudogene TRBV3-2) and TRBJ2-3; 9 nucleotides align to TRBD2. CDR3 length: 18 amino acids. The V gene end was trimmed by 0 bases and the J gene end by 0 bases; junction bases not matched to a gene: 7. CDR1 is LGHDT and CDR2 is YNNKEL in the germline V gene (reference sequence). CDR3 sequence: CASSQDRLAGGSTDTQYF. The CDR3 nucleotides are TGTGCCAGCAGCCAAGATCGATTGGCGGGGGGGAGCACAGATACGCAGTATTTT.

J is TRBJ1-1 and V is TRBV9; a weak D match, TRBD1 (5 bases). V lost 4 bases and J 3 bases, leaving 10 bases between the germline ends. Looked up from germline, CDR1 is SGDLS and CDR2 is YYNGEE. This CDR3 is 13 amino acids long. The CDR3 reads CASSMGLYTEAFF. Written as DNA, the CDR3 is TGTGCCAGCAGCATGGGGCTTTACACTGAAGCTTTCTTT.

This clone was detected once. The chain employs TRBV18 and TRBJ1-5, with TRBD1 matching 8 bases. The CDR3 runs to 17 residues. Trimming at V came to 3 bases and at J to 1 base, leaving 8 bases not matched to a gene. Per germline, CDR1 KGHSH and CDR2 LQKENI. CDR3 DNA: TGTGCCAGCTCACCGAACCCAGGACAGGGAAGCAATCAGCCCCAGCATTTT. The encoded protein is CASSPNPGQGSNQPQHF.

This sequence joins TRBV11-3 and TRBJ2-7; 12 bases map to TRBD2. Trimming took 5 bases from V and 3 from J; bases not matched to a gene: 11. This CDR3 comprises 17 residues. Germline CDR1 is SGHNT and CDR2 is YENEEA. The CDR3 region has the DNA TGTGCCAGCAGCCCAGGAAAGACTAGCGGGAGCATCTACGAGCAGTACTTC. Translated: CASSPGKTSGSIYEQYF.

V and J are TRBV7-8 and TRBJ1-5; TRBD1 might be the D (6 bases). The CDR3 sequence is 15 residues long. V lost 6 bases and J 0 bases, leaving 12 bases between the germline ends. Germline V gene sequence: CDR1 SGHVS, CDR2 FQNEAQ. This chain's CDR3 is CASSIRTDSNQPQHF. The CDR3 coding sequence is TGTGCCAGCAGTATACGGACAGATAGCAATCAGCCCCAGCATTTT.

This chain connects TRBV5-1 to TRBJ2-2, with D perhaps TRBD2 (6 bases). The CDR3 spans 15 residues. Trimming cost V 6 bases and J 7 bases, with 19 bases left between them. Germline V gives CDR1 SGHRS, CDR2 YFSETQ. CDR3 in DNA: TGCGCCAGCAAAAGGCTCTCCGGGGAGGTCGGGGAGCTGTTTTTT. Translated, it gives CASKRLSGEVGELFF.

The chain links TRBV19 to TRBJ1-5; 8 nucleotides match TRBD1. The V gene's germline CDR1 is LNHDA and CDR2 SQIVND (reference sequence). The trim removed 5 bases at V and 6 bases at J, leaving 9 bases unmatched. The length of the CDR3 is 15 residues. The CDR3 spells CASSSGQGFSQPQHF. The CDR3 nucleotides read TGTGCCAGTAGTTCAGGACAGGGATTTTCTCAGCCCCAGCATTTT.

This clone was recorded once. The V gene is TRBV28, the J gene TRBJ2-7; 8 nucleotides line up with TRBD2. Looked up from germline, CDR1 is MDHEN and CDR2 is SYDVKM. The trim removed 2 bases at V and 5 bases at J, leaving 11 bases unmatched. The length of the CDR3 is 16 residues. CDR3 amino acids: CASSLPPGRGGDEQYF. CDR3 nucleotide sequence: TGTGCCAGCAGTTTACCCCCCGGGAGGGGGGGCGACGAGCAGTACTTC.

The rearrangement links TRBV28 to TRBJ1-1; D is perhaps TRBD1 (6 bases). Germline loops: CDR1 MDHEN, CDR2 SYDVKM. V lost 3 bases to trimming and J lost 1 base, with 12 bases between them. This CDR3 is built from 15 residues. This CDR3 reads CASSFDSTGNTEAFF. The CDR3 nucleotides read TGTGCCAGCAGTTTTGACTCGACAGGGAACACTGAAGCTTTCTTT.

The CDR3 bases are TGTGCCAGCAGCATGCCGGACAGGGAGGGAGGCAATGAGCAGTTCTTC. Translation gives CASSMPDREGGNEQFF. The rearrangement joins TRBV21-1 to TRBJ2-1; TRBD1, the D gene given by the table, was not confirmed from the DNA. TRBV21-1 is assigned pseudogene status. The CDR3 contains 16 residues.

The chain has TRBV19 and TRBJ1-5; 10 nucleotides align to TRBD1. The trim removed 4 bases at V and 5 bases at J, leaving 5 bases unmatched. The length of the CDR3 is 15 residues. The germline CDR1 and CDR2 sequences are LNHDA and SQIVND (reference sequence). CDR3 amino acids: CASSTSGTGDQPQHF. The CDR3 region has the DNA TGTGCCAGTAGTACCTCCGGGACAGGGGATCAGCCCCAGCATTTT. The full variable domain, completed using reference TRBV19 and TRBJ1-5, is DGGITQSPKYLFRKEGQNVTLSCEQNLNHDAMYWYRQDPGQGLRLIYYSQIVNDFQKGDIAEGYSVSREKKESFPLTVTSAQKNPTAFYLCASSTSGTGDQPQHFGDGTRLSIL.

The chain has TRBV2 and TRBJ1-1; a weak D match, TRBD1 (6 bases). Germline V gene data show CDR1 as SNHLY and CDR2 as FYNNEI. The CDR3 contains 11 residues. V was trimmed by 8 bases and J by 5 bases, leaving 9 bases between them. CDR3 DNA: TGTGCCAGCGAGGGGGATACTGAAGCTTTCTTT. The encoded protein is CASEGDTEAFF.

This rearrangement joins TRBV6-5 to TRBJ2-3; tentatively, D is TRBD2 (7 bases). Germline CDR1 MNHEY, CDR2 SVGAGI. The CDR3 has 16 amino acids. The ends were cut back, 0 bases at V and 2 bases at J, with 12 bases in the middle. The CDR3 bases are TGTGCCAGCAGTTACTCGTGGGGGGGGGCCACAGATACGCAGTATTTT. Protein: CASSYSWGGATDTQYF.

The chain links TRBV15 to TRBJ2-2; 7 nucleotides align to TRBD1. The CDR3 loop spans 14 amino acids. The V gene end was trimmed by 4 bases and the J gene end by 7 bases; junction bases not matched to a gene: 6. Germline CDR1 and CDR2: LNHNV and YYDKDF (reference sequence). The CDR3 DNA is TGTGCCACCAGCAATTACAGGGGCGGCGGGGAGCTGTTTTTT. This codes for CATSNYRGGGELFF.

The genes are TRBV25-1 and TRBJ1-6; 9 nucleotides line up with TRBD1. J was trimmed by 10 bases and V by 5 bases; bases with no gene match: 12. Germline lookup yields CDR1 MGHDK and CDR2 SYGVNS. The CDR3 is 16 residues long. The CDR3 region is CASSTNYRGQGSPLHF. The CDR3 region has the DNA TGTGCCAGCAGTACGAACTACAGGGGGCAGGGATCACCCCTCCACTTT.

By frequency in the sample, this clone is medium-sized. The chain has TRBV29-1 and TRBJ2-7, with a tentative D call TRBD1 (6 bases). Looked up from germline, CDR1 is SQVTM and CDR2 is ANQGSEA. The CDR3 loop spans 13 amino acids. Trimming pared 6 bases from V and 5 bases from J, leaving 17 bases between. The CDR3 loop is CSVRGGLSDEQYF. DNA for the CDR3: TGCAGCGTCAGAGGGGGTCTCTCTGACGAGCAGTACTTC.

The gene calls are TRBV12-3 or TRBV12-4 and TRBJ1-1; D ambiguous. V was clipped by 7 bases and J by 4 bases, with 10 bases between them. The CDR3 totals 12 residues. CDR3 region: CASTRDFTEAFF. The CDR3 coding sequence is TGTGCCAGCACCCGGGATTTCACTGAAGCTTTCTTT.

J is TRBJ2-2 and V is TRBV7-8; D is uncertain. V lost 5 bases, J lost 5 bases, and 12 bases lay in between. This CDR3 has 14 amino acids. CDR1 is SGHVS, CDR2 FQNEAQ, per germline. The CDR3 sequence is CASSPYTSTGELFF. In DNA, the CDR3 is TGTGCCAGCAGCCCCTATACTTCTACCGGGGAGCTGTTTTTT.

The chain carries TRBV6-5 and TRBJ1-5, with TRBD1 matching over 9 bases. Germline CDR1 MNHEY, CDR2 SVGAGI. The CDR3 length is 15 residues. The V segment lost 6 bases and the J segment 7 bases; nucleotides outside the gene matches: 10. The CDR3 DNA follows: TGTGCCAGCAGCCCCCGGGACAGGGAAATACAGCCCCAGCATTTT. This codes for CASSPRDREIQPQHF.

This rearrangement joins TRBV6-5 to TRBJ1-5; TRBD1 aligns across 8 bases. CDR3 length: 15 residues. Germline assignment: CDR1 MNHEY and CDR2 SVGAGI. V was clipped by 10 bases and J by 6 bases; unmatched bases: 14. The DNA for the CDR3 is TGTGCCACCAAACACGACAGGGGATCGGGTCAGCCCCAGCATTTT. As protein: CATKHDRGSGQPQHF.

A word on this clone: Other DNA sequences within the sample encode an identical CDR3. V usage is TRBV5-1 and J usage is TRBJ2-5; TRBD1 might be the D (6 bases). V lost 0 bases, J lost 5 bases, and 11 bases lay in between. Germline values: CDR1 SGHRS, CDR2 YFSETQ. The CDR3 is made up of 14 amino acids. The CDR3 DNA reads as TGCGCCAGCAGCTTGGCTGGGGGCCAGGAGACCCAGTACTTC. This gives the protein CASSLAGGQETQYF.

This clone was seen a single time. V usage is TRBV14 and J usage is TRBJ2-3, with D unresolved. The V and J ends lost 0 bases and 6 bases respectively, with 10 bases between them. The V gene's germline CDR1 is SGHDN and CDR2 FVKESK. This CDR3 is 14 amino acids long. In DNA, the CDR3 is TGTGCCAGCAGCCAAGATCTGAGCCCCGATACGCAGTATTTT. This sequence encodes CASSQDLSPDTQYF. The variable domain in full, with the rest retrieved from reference TRBV14 and TRBJ2-3, is EAGVTQFPSHSVIEKGQTVTLRCDPISGHDNLYWYRRVMGKEIKFLLHFVKESKQDESGMPNNRFLAERTGGTYSTLKVQPAELEDSGVYFCASSQDLSPDTQYFGPGTRLTVL.

The chain employs TRBV19 and TRBJ2-1; 10 bases map to TRBD2. Germline assignment: CDR1 LNHDA and CDR2 SQIVND (reference sequence). The trim removed 3 bases at V and 8 bases at J, leaving 7 bases unmatched. This CDR3 spans 15 amino acids. Here the CDR3 DNA reads TGTGCCAGTAGTATCAATCTAGCGGGAGTGGATGAGCAGTTCTTC. Protein product: CASSINLAGVDEQFF.

The chain uses TRBV28 and TRBJ1-3; no definite D call. The CDR3 is 14 residues long. Germline V gives CDR1 MDHEN, CDR2 SYDVKM. V lost 7 bases and J lost 4, with 14 bases in between. CDR3 in DNA: TGTGCCAGCACCGATCCAGGCTCCGGAAACACCATATATTTT. Its protein is CASTDPGSGNTIYF.